The 15 T cell receptor beta chains below were found in one sample sequenced in a study of T-cell memory formation after mild COVID-19. TCRdb reanalysed the 5' RACE reads using MiXCR and keeps one entry per CDR3 protein. The sample shows about 210,000 distinct CDR3 sequences, roughly a tenth of them seen only once. Source material: PBMCs or a T cell subset sorted from them (not recorded which). Receptor source: a man between 18 and 35 years old who had mild COVID-19 (a few samples of this study predate the infection). Cell type and time point are not known.

This clonotype was observed at least ten times. This chain connects TRBV15 to TRBJ2-3, with TRBD2 as a possible D gene (5 bases). CDR1 and CDR2 (germline): LNHNV, YYDKDF (reference sequence). V lost 2 bases and J 4 bases, leaving 10 bases between the germline ends. This CDR3 region has 14 residues. CDR3 region: CATSRLAAPDTQYF. DNA for the CDR3: TGTGCCACCAGCAGACTAGCAGCACCAGATACGCAGTATTTT. Based on the CDR3 plus reference TRBV15 and TRBJ2-3, the full variable domain is DAMVIQNPRYQVTQFGKPVTLSCSQTLNHNVMYWYQQKSSQAPKLLFHYYDKDFNNEADTPDNFQSRRPNTSFCFLDIRSPGLGDTAMYLCATSRLAAPDTQYFGPGTRLTVL.

This clonotype was detected only a few times. This chain links TRBV11-2 with TRBJ2-7; D may be TRBD1 (6 bases). This CDR3 spans 15 amino acids. Trimming took off 4 bases at V and 4 bases at J, with 17 bases between the two ends. Germline V gene lookup returns CDR1 SGHAT and CDR2 FQNNGV. The CDR3 sequence: CASSSPGHLEYEQYF. In DNA, the CDR3 is TGTGCCAGCAGCTCGCCGGGACACCTTGAATACGAGCAGTACTTC.

This clonotype has a handful of counts. J is TRBJ2-3 and V is TRBV20-1; 11 positions agree with TRBD2. The CDR3 loop spans 16 amino acids. Trimming cost V 0 bases and J 5 bases; bases outside gene matches: 7. Germline loops: CDR1 DFQATT, CDR2 SNEGSKA (reference sequence). As DNA, the CDR3 is TGCAGTGCTAGAGATGTTAGCGGGGGGGCCGTAGATACGCAGTATTTT. Residues: CSARDVSGGAVDTQYF.

In this sample, this clonotype turned up many times. The chain joins TRBV4-3 to TRBJ2-4; D uncertain. The CDR3 consists of 14 residues. V was trimmed by 3 bases and J by 9 bases, leaving 15 bases between them. Germline CDR1 and CDR2: LGHNA and YSLEER. CDR3 in DNA: TGCGCCAGCAGCCAGGTGGGAAGCGAAGGCATTCAGTACTTC. Protein sequence: CASSQVGSEGIQYF.

This clonotype was recorded at least ten times. V is TRBV19 and J is TRBJ1-4; D unresolved. Germline V gives CDR1 LNHDA, CDR2 SQIVND (reference sequence). The V end lost 3 bases, the J end lost 5 bases, and 10 bases lay between the germline ends. CDR3 length: 14 amino acids. Here the CDR3 DNA reads TGTGCCAGTAGTATGGTCGGCCTCAATGAAAAACTGTTTTTT. Its protein is CASSMVGLNEKLFF.

Only a few counts were recorded for this clonotype. The chain has TRBV20-1 and TRBJ1-3, with D hard to call. Germline-derived CDR1 and CDR2 are DFQATT and SNEGSKA (reference sequence). V shed 6 bases and J shed 3 bases, with 9 bases lying between them. This CDR3 has 12 amino acids. The CDR3 protein is CSATSGGNTIYF. The DNA of the CDR3 is TGCAGTGCCACGAGCGGTGGAAACACCATATATTTT.

The gene calls are TRBV28 and TRBJ2-7; unclear D gene. V lost 2 bases to trimming and J lost 3 bases, with 5 bases between them. CDR3 length equals 12 residues. The V gene's germline CDR1 is MDHEN and CDR2 SYDVKM. Written as DNA, the CDR3 is TGTGCCAGCAGTTTAAACGGCTACGAGCAGTACGTC. Translating it yields CASSLNGYEQYV.

The chain combines TRBV6-5 with TRBJ1-2; possible D gene TRBD1, 5 bases. CDR1 MNHEY and CDR2 SVGAGI come from the germline V gene. V lost 0 bases to trimming and J lost 7 bases, with 15 bases between them. The CDR3 runs 15 residues. CDR3 protein: CASSYSRDFRTGYTF. CDR3 in DNA: TGTGCCAGCAGTTACTCGAGGGACTTTAGGACTGGCTACACCTTC.

This chain connects TRBV5-6 to TRBJ1-3, with D unclear. Per germline, CDR1 SGHDT and CDR2 YYEEEE. V gave up 0 bases and J gave up 8 bases, with 12 bases separating them. CDR3 length: 14 amino acids. DNA for the CDR3: TGTGCCAGCAGCTTGGGGGTCAAAGCAGACACCATATATTTT. Its translation is CASSLGVKADTIYF.

The chain employs TRBV7-2 and TRBJ2-1; 8 bases match TRBD1. Germline lookup yields CDR1 SGHTA and CDR2 FQGNSA. Trimming at V came to 2 bases and at J to 8 bases, leaving 14 bases not matched to a gene. This CDR3 region has 17 residues. The CDR3 is CASSLPNLRYRGYEQFF. CDR3 in DNA: TGTGCCAGCAGCTTACCAAATCTCCGGTACAGGGGGTATGAGCAGTTCTTC.

This clonotype was seen a few times. The V call is TRBV12-3 or TRBV12-4, the J call TRBJ1-2; 9 bases fit TRBD1. V was pared by 5 bases and J by 8 bases, with 12 bases of the junction left unmatched. The CDR3 contains 15 residues. This CDR3 reads CASSPGPGQGGGYTF. The CDR3, as DNA: TGTGCCAGCAGTCCCGGACCGGGACAGGGAGGCGGCTACACCTTC.

The sample holds many counts of this clonotype. This rearrangement joins TRBV29-1 to TRBJ2-3, with D perhaps matching TRBD2 (5 bases). This CDR3 comprises 14 residues. Germline V CDR1 and CDR2: SQVTM, ANQGSEA. The germline V and J ends were trimmed by 5 bases and 0 bases, with 12 bases remaining between them. CDR3 nucleotide sequence: TGCAGCGTTTTGGAGGCCTCTAGCACAGATACGCAGTATTTT. Its protein product is CSVLEASSTDTQYF.

The chain joins TRBV9 to TRBJ2-4; 7 positions agree with TRBD1. CDR1 is SGDLS and CDR2 is YYNGEE in the germline V gene. V trimming: 6 bases; J trimming: 1 base; junction bases outside the gene matches: 16. The CDR3 is 18 amino acids. The CDR3 sequence: CASKGGRGPCKAKNIQYF. The CDR3 nucleotides read TGTGCCAGCAAAGGGGGCCGTGGACCCTGCAAGGCCAAAAACATTCAGTACTTC.

This CDR3 reads CASNFEVQETQYF. The CDR3 nucleotides are TGTGCCAGCAACTTCGAGGTCCAAGAGACCCAGTACTTC. The chain employs TRBV6-2 or TRBV6-3 and TRBJ2-5; D is undetermined. Germline V gene sequence: CDR1 MNHEY, CDR2 SVGEGT. Trimming took off 7 bases at V and 1 base at J, with 10 bases between the two ends. The CDR3 covers 13 residues.

V gene TRBV7-2 combines with J gene TRBJ2-6; D is unclear. Germline loops: CDR1 SGHTA, CDR2 FQGNSA. The CDR3 runs to 16 residues. The V end lost 3 bases, the J end lost 4 bases, and 13 bases lay between the germline ends. The CDR3 loop reads CASSFSSQRGANVLTF. CDR3 nucleotide sequence: TGTGCCAGCAGCTTTTCCAGTCAGCGCGGGGCCAACGTCCTGACTTTC.